This T cell receptor (beta chain) was profiled in a study of blood T cell repertoires in COVID-19. The overall study: Whether acute or convalescent, the COVID-19 samples came from the United States, Italy and Spain. In each case, the material was cDNA or gDNA derived from T cells, B-cell-depleted T cells, or PBMCs.

TCRdb keeps only in-frame clones here, not all; method: immunoSEQ multiplex PCR. The repertoire includes approximately 130,000 clones, over 70% of them detected once, and around 18% sits in the top ten. The receptor was isolated from a man of 80 years or more with acute or convalescent COVID-19. The sequencing input was peripheral blood.

CDR3 sequence: CASSSERGGRTNEQFF. CDR3 bases: TGTGCCAGCAGTTCGGAGCGGGGGGGCCGGACGAATGAGCAGTTCTTC. The chain uses TRBV6-5 and TRBJ2-1; 10 bases agree with TRBD2. Trimming removed 4 bases from V and 7 bases from J; junction bases left unmatched: 10. The CDR3 length is 16 residues. Germline V gene sequence: CDR1 MNHEY, CDR2 SVGAGI.